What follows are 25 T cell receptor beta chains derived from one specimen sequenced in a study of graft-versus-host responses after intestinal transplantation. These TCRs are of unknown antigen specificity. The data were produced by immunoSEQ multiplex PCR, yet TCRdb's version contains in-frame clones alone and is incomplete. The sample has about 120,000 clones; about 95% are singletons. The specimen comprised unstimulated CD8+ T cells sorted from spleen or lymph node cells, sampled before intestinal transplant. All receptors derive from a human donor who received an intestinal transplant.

The CDR3: CASSLSTGGFPGTSGRNDEQFF. CDR3 in DNA: TGTGCCAGCAGTTTAAGTACAGGGGGCTTCCCCGGGACTAGCGGGAGAAACGATGAGCAGTTCTTC. The genes are TRBV28 and TRBJ2-1, with TRBD2 matching over 14 bases. The CDR3 has 22 residues. V dropped 2 bases and J dropped 8; count of bases not matched to a gene: 23. Germline CDR1 is MDHEN and CDR2 is SYDVKM.

In DNA, the CDR3 is TGTGCCAGCAGCGTTGGGGGGACAGGGAATACTGAAGCTTTCTTT. Residues: CASSVGGTGNTEAFF. The chain is built from TRBV9 and TRBJ1-1, with 9 bases aligning to TRBD1. The CDR3 has 15 amino acids. Germline V gives CDR1 SGDLS, CDR2 YYNGEE. Trimming took 2 bases from V and 5 from J; bases not matched to a gene: 7.

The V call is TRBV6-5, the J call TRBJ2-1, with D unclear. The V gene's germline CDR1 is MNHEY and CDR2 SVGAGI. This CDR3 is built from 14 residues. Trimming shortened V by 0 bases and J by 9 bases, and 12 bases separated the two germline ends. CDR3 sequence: CASSYSRPPGEQFF. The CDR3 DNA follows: TGTGCCAGCAGTTACTCTAGACCCCCCGGTGAGCAGTTCTTC.

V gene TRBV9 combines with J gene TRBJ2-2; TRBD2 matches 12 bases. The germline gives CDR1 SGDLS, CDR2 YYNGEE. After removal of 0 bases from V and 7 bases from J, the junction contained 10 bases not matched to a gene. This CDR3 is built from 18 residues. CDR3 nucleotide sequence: TGTGCCAGCAGCGTAGCGGAGACTAGCGGGAGTACTGGCGGGGAGCTGTTTTTT. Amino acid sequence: CASSVAETSGSTGGELFF.

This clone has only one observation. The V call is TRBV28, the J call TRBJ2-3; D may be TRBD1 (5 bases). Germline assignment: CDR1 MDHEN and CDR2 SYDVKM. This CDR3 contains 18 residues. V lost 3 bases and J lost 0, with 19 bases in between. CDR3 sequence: CASSFIRGNSPSTDTQYF. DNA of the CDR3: TGTGCCAGCAGTTTTATAAGGGGAAATTCCCCTAGCACAGATACGCAGTATTTT.

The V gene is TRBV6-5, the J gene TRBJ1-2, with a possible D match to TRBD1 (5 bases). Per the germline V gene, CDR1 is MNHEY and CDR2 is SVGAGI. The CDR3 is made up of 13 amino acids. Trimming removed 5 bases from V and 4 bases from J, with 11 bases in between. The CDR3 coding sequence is TGTGCCAGCAGTCCCCCAGGGTTCTATGGCTACACCTTC. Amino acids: CASSPPGFYGYTF.

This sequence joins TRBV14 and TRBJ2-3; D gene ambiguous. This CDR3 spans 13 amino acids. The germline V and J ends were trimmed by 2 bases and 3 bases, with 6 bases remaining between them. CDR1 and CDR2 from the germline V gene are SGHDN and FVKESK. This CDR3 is CASSQYGTDTQYF. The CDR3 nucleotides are TGTGCCAGCAGCCAATATGGGACAGATACGCAGTATTTT.

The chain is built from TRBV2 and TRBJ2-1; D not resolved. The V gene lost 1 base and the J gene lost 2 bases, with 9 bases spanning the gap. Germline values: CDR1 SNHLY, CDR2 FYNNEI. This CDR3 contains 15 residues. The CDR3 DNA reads TGTGCCAGCAGTGAAGATCTCTTCCCCTACAATGAGCAGTTCTTC. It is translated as CASSEDLFPYNEQFF.

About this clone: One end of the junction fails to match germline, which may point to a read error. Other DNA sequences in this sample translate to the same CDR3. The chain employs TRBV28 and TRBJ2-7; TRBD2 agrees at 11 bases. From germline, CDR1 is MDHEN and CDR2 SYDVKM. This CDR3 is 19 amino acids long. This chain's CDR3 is CASSLSTSGGTSWAYEQYF. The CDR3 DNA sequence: TGTGCCAGCAGTTTATCCACTAGCGGGGGTACCTCATGGGCCTACGAGCAATACTTC.

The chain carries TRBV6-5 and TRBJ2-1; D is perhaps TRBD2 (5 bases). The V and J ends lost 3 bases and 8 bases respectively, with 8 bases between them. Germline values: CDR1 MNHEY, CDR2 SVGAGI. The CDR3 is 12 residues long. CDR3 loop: CASSYGGDEQFF. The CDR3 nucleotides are TGTGCCAGCAGTTATGGAGGTGATGAGCAGTTCTTC.

The CDR3 bases are TGTGCCAGCAGTTTTCCTGGAAACACCATATATTTT. The encoded protein is CASSFPGNTIYF. V and J are TRBV28 and TRBJ1-3; D gene ambiguous. Germline loops: CDR1 MDHEN, CDR2 SYDVKM. The CDR3 extends over 12 amino acids. Trimming took off 3 bases at V and 2 bases at J, with 2 bases between the two ends.

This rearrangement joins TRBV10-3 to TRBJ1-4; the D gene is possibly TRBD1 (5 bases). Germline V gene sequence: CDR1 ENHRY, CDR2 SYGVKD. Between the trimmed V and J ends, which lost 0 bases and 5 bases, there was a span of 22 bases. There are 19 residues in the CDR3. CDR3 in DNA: TGTGCCATCAGTGAGTCGAGCCGGGGCGCAGGTGATAAAAATGAAAAACTGTTTTTT. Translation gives CAISESSRGAGDKNEKLFF.

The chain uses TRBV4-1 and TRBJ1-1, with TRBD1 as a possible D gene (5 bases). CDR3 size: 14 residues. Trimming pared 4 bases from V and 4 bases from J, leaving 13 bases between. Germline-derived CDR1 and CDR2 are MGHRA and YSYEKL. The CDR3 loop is CASSPTGLGTEAFF. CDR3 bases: TGCGCCAGCAGCCCTACAGGCCTCGGCACTGAAGCTTTCTTT.

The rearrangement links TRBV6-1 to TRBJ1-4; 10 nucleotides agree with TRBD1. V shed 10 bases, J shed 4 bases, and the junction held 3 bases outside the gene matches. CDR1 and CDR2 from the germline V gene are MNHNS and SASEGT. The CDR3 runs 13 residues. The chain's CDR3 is CATRTGGNEKLFF. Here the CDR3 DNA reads TGTGCCACCCGGACAGGGGGTAATGAAAAACTGTTTTTT.

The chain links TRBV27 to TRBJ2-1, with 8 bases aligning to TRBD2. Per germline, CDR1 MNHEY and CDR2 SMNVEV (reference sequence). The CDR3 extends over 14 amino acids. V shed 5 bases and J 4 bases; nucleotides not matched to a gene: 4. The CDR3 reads CASSLRGGYNEQFF. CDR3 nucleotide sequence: TGTGCCAGCAGTCTACGGGGGGGATACAATGAGCAGTTCTTC.

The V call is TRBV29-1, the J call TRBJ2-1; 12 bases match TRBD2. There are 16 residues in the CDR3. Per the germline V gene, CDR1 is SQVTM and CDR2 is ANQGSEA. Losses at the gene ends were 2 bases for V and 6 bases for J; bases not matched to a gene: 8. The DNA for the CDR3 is TGCAGCGTTGAACCCTCGGCTAGCGGGAGGGCCAATGAGCAGTTCTTC. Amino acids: CSVEPSASGRANEQFF.

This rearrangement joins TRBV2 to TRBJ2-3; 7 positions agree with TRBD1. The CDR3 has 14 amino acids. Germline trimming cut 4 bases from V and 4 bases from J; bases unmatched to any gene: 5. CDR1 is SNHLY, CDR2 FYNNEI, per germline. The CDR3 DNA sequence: TGTGCCAGCAGTGGCAGGGGGTTTCCAGATACGCAGTATTTT. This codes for CASSGRGFPDTQYF.

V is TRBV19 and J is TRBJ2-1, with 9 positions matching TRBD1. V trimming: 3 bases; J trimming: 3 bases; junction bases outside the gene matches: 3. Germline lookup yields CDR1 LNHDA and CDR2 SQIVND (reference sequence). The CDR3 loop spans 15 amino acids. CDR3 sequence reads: CASSIGDRVYNEQFF. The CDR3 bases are TGTGCCAGTAGTATTGGGGACAGGGTCTACAATGAGCAGTTCTTC.

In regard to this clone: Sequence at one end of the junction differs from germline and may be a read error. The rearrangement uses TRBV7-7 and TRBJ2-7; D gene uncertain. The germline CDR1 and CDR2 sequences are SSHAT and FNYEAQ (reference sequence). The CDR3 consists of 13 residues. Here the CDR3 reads CASSLAGAYEQYF. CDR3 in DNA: TGTGCTAGCAGCTTAGCTGGGGCCTACGAGCAGTACTTC.

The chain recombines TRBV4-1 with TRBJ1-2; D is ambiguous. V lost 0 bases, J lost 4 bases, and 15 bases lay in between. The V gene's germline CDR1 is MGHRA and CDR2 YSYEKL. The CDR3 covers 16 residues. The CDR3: CASSQEAPVPIYGYTF. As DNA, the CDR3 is TGCGCCAGCAGCCAAGAAGCCCCGGTCCCCATCTATGGCTACACCTTC.

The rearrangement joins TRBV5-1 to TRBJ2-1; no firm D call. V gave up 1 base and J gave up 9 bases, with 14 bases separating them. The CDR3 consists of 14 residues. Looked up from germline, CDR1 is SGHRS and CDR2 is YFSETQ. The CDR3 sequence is CASSLFSLRGEQFF. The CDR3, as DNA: TGCGCCAGCAGCTTGTTTTCGCTCCGAGGTGAGCAGTTCTTC.

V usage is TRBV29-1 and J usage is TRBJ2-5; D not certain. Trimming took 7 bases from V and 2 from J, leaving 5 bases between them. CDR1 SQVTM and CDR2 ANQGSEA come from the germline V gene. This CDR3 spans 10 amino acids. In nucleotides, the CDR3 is TGCAGCGCCCTACAAGAGACCCAGTACTTC. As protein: CSALQETQYF.

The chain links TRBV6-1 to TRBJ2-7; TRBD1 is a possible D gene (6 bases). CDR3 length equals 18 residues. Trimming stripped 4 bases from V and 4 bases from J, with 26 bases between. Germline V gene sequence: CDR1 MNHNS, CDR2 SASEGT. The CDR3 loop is CASSGGIARGATGYEQYF. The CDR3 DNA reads TGTGCCAGCAGTGGGGGAATCGCCAGGGGCGCTACAGGGTACGAGCAGTACTTC.

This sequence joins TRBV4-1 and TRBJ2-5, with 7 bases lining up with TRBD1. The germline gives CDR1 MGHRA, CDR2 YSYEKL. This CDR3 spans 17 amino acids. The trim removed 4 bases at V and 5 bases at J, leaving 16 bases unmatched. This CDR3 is CASSREITGLRGETQYF. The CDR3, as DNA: TGCGCCAGCAGCCGAGAGATAACCGGCCTCAGGGGGGAGACCCAGTACTTC.

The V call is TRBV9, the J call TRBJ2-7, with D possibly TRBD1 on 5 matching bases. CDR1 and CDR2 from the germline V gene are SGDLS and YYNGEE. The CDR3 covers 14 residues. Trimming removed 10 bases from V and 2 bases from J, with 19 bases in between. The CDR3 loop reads CAADWTTITYEQYF. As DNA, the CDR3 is TGTGCCGCTGACTGGACAACAATCACCTACGAGCAGTACTTC.